This is a list of T cell receptor beta chains from one sample in a study of T cell responses to AZD1222 COVID-19 vaccine. Here immunoSEQ multiplex PCR was the method, and the copy in TCRdb shows in-frame clones only, minus some. The sample records 180,000 or so clones, 85% to 95% being singletons. The sequenced sample was peripheral blood, obtained 28 days after the second AZD1222 dose. The source is an adult who received the AZD1222 COVID-19 vaccine. Both conserved end residues are part of each CDR3.

v_call: TRBV5-1; j_call: TRBJ2-3; cdr3_aa: CASSQGALASTDTQYF
v_call: TRBV10-3; j_call: TRBJ1-2; cdr3_aa: CAISAREDGYTF
v_call: TRBV6-1; j_call: TRBJ1-2; cdr3_aa: CASSEASGAQGYTF
v_call: TRBV5-6; j_call: TRBJ1-1; cdr3_aa: CASSSPIQRGYVNTEAFF
v_call: TRBV11-2; j_call: TRBJ2-1; cdr3_aa: CASSAAVGGSYNEQFF
v_call: TRBV18; j_call: TRBJ2-2; cdr3_aa: CASSPYQGDTGELFF
v_call: TRBV18; j_call: TRBJ1-4; cdr3_aa: CARRDTQGEKLFF
v_call: TRBV30; j_call: TRBJ1-3; cdr3_aa: CAWSAGQSSGNTIYF
v_call: TRBV9; j_call: TRBJ2-5; cdr3_aa: CASSSGKTSQETQYF
v_call: TRBV7-9; j_call: TRBJ2-2; cdr3_aa: CASSSYRVWAGELFF
v_call: TRBV10-3; j_call: TRBJ1-6; cdr3_aa: CAISEGEGRYSPLHF
v_call: TRBV12-3/TRBV12-4; j_call: TRBJ2-2; cdr3_aa: CARPEGDTGELFF
v_call: TRBV5-6; j_call: TRBJ2-2; cdr3_aa: CASSLASAGMVPGELFF
v_call: TRBV7-2; j_call: TRBJ1-2; cdr3_aa: CASSLQTPNYGYTF
v_call: TRBV10-1; j_call: TRBJ2-6; cdr3_aa: CASSDRGANVLTF
v_call: TRBV2; j_call: TRBJ2-3; cdr3_aa: CASSIRVGTDTQYF
v_call: TRBV7-7; j_call: TRBJ1-6; cdr3_aa: CASSPGTPNSPLHF
v_call: TRBV2; j_call: TRBJ1-5; cdr3_aa: CASSEDRAYQPQHF
v_call: TRBV11-3; j_call: TRBJ2-1; cdr3_aa: CASSLGATSGNEQFF
v_call: TRBV19; j_call: TRBJ2-2; cdr3_aa: CASSPIAGVNTGELFF
v_call: TRBV7-3; j_call: TRBJ1-2; cdr3_aa: CASSIDATLPLTF
v_call: TRBV6-1; j_call: TRBJ1-2; cdr3_aa: CASSEETGGRVSGGYTF
v_call: TRBV6-5; j_call: TRBJ2-5; cdr3_aa: CASSPRTSAETQYF
v_call: TRBV19; j_call: TRBJ1-3; cdr3_aa: CASKMMSSGNTIYF
v_call: TRBV4-1; j_call: TRBJ2-4; cdr3_aa: CASSSSQGWTKNIQYF
v_call: TRBV11-2; j_call: TRBJ2-2; cdr3_aa: CASSPIGERTYTGELFF
v_call: TRBV7-9; j_call: TRBJ2-1; cdr3_aa: CASSTLWSLGQFF